The rows below give T cell receptor beta chains drawn from one sample of a study of beta chain features in type 1 diabetes. Assay: immunoSEQ multiplex PCR; the TCRdb copy retains only in-frame clones and omits some. Of about 660,000 clones listed, around 15% are singletons. Material: naive CD4+ T cells from blood. Receptors were obtained from a man between 18 and 35 years old with type 1 diabetes. CDR3s include the opening cysteine and the closing phenylalanine or tryptophan. D genes are given only for firm matches. The size entry is marked missing in some rows and otherwise reads once, few, many or a size class.

V gene	D gene	clone size	J gene	CDR3 DNA	CDR3 protein
TRBV29-1	TRBD1	.	TRBJ2-1	TGCAGCGTTAGGGGGCCCGCGGATGAGCAGTTCTTC	CSVRGPADEQFF
TRBV7-2	.	once	TRBJ2-3	TGTGCCAGCAGCTCAACCCCCCGGGTTTTTAGCACAGATACGCAGTATTTT	CASSSTPRVFSTDTQYF
TRBV18	.	.	TRBJ2-7	TGTGCCAGCTCACTCCGGGCCGACTCCTACGAGCAGTACTTC	CASSLRADSYEQYF
TRBV27	TRBD1	.	TRBJ1-6	TGTGCCAGCACCGGGACAGGGGTCCTTCCCCTCCACTTT	CASTGTGVLPLHF
TRBV7-8	TRBD2	.	TRBJ2-3	TGTGCCAGCAGCTCCTCCGGGACTAGCGGGGGCGCAGATACGCAGTATTTT	CASSSSGTSGGADTQYF
TRBV28	.	.	TRBJ2-6	TGTGCCAGCAGCTCGCCGGGACAATCTGGGGCCAACGTCCTGACTTTC	CASSSPGQSGANVLTF
TRBV7-2	.	.	TRBJ2-1	TGTGCCAGCAGCCAGAGGGGGAGGCGGACTTCCTACAATGAGCAGTTCTTC	CASSQRGRRTSYNEQFF
TRBV10-3	TRBD1	.	TRBJ2-6	TGTGCCATCACAGGGGGCCTGGATCCCGGGGCCAACGTCCTGACTTTC	CAITGGLDPGANVLTF
TRBV11-2	.	.	TRBJ2-3	TGTGCCAGCAGTTCGAGGGGGGATAGCACAGATACGCAGTATTTT	CASSSRGDSTDTQYF
TRBV7-2	TRBD1	.	TRBJ2-7	TGTGCCAGCAGCTTAGGGACAGGGTATTACGAGCAGTACTTC	CASSLGTGYYEQYF
TRBV13	TRBD1	few	TRBJ2-3	TGTGCCAGCAGCTTGGGACAGGGGGTACGGGGAAGCACAGGAGATACGCAGTATTTT	CASSLGQGVRGSTGDTQYF
TRBV7-2	.	few	TRBJ1-2	TGTGCCAGCAGCTCATACCTCGGGAATGGCTACACCTTC	CASSSYLGNGYTF
TRBV7-2	.	once	TRBJ1-1	TGTGCCAGCAGCCCAGCGGGGGTGAACACTGAAGCTTTCTTT	CASSPAGVNTEAFF
TRBV30	.	.	TRBJ2-4	TGTGCCTGGAGTGTATGGGGACTTGATGACATTCAGTACTTC	CAWSVWGLDDIQYF
TRBV29-1	.	.	TRBJ1-2	TGCAGCACACTACCCCGGGACCGCCACTATGGCTACACCTTC	CSTLPRDRHYGYTF
TRBV5-1	TRBD1	.	TRBJ2-7	TGCGCCAGCAGGCCGGGACAGAGAAAGCCCTACGAGCAGTACTTC	CASRPGQRKPYEQYF
TRBV4-3	.	.	TRBJ1-1	TGCGCCAGCAGCCAAGGGGGAATCCCCACTGAAGCTTTCTTT	CASSQGGIPTEAFF
TRBV5-6	TRBD1	.	TRBJ2-5	TGTGCCAGCGTCGGACAGGGACAAGAGACCCAGTACTTC	CASVGQGQETQYF
TRBV30	TRBD1	.	TRBJ2-1	TGTGCCTGGAGGGGGACAGGGGTTGGCGAGCAGTTCTTC	CAWRGTGVGEQFF
TRBV1	.	few	TRBJ1-5	TGCACCAGCAGCCAAACCCCAGGGAACAGCAATCAGCCCCAGCATTTT	CTSSQTPGNSNQPQHF
TRBV6-5	.	.	TRBJ2-5	TGTGCCAGCAGTTACGGCTACCAAGAGACCCAGTACTTC	CASSYGYQETQYF
TRBV28	TRBD1	.	TRBJ2-6	TGTGCCAGCAGTACGGGACAGGCCCACTCTGGGGCCAACGTCCTGACTTTC	CASSTGQAHSGANVLTF
TRBV5-1	.	.	TRBJ2-3	TGCGCCAGCACCGTTGGGGGCCGGCCCGGCACAGATACGCAGTATTTT	CASTVGGRPGTDTQYF
TRBV5-8	.	few	TRBJ1-5	TGTGCCAGCATGCAGGGGCTCAATCAGCCCCAGCATTTT	CASMQGLNQPQHF
TRBV12-5	TRBD2	.	TRBJ2-2	TGTGCTAGTGGACCCGGGACTAGCGGGGCGAACACCGGGGAGCTGTTTTTT	CASGPGTSGANTGELFF
TRBV10-3	.	.	TRBJ2-3	TGTGCCATCAGTGGAGGTAGCTTCACAGATACGCAGTATTTT	CAISGGSFTDTQYF
TRBV7-2	.	.	TRBJ1-4	TGTGCCAGCAGCTTGAGGGGGGCTAATGAAAAACTGTTTTTT	CASSLRGANEKLFF
TRBV27	.	.	TRBJ1-4	TGTGCCAGCAGTTTATCAGGGGGAGTTGGAAAACTGTTTTTT	CASSLSGGVGKLFF
TRBV30	.	.	TRBJ1-2	TGTGCCTGGACTGACCACTATGGCTACACCTTC	CAWTDHYGYTF
TRBV19	.	few	TRBJ1-2	TGTGCCAGTAGTATCGGTCGACAGACCTATGGCTACACCTTC	CASSIGRQTYGYTF
TRBV14	.	few	TRBJ1-1	TGTGCCAGCAGCTCCGAACGGGTTGGGAACACTGAAGCTTTCTTT	CASSSERVGNTEAFF
TRBV2	.	few	TRBJ2-2	TGTGCCAGCAGTGACCAGGCCGTTAACACCGGGGAGCTGTTTTTT	CASSDQAVNTGELFF
TRBV9	TRBD2	few	TRBJ2-2	TGTGCCAGCAGCGTACTAGCGGGAGGGGTCACCGGGGAGCTGTTTTTT	CASSVLAGGVTGELFF
TRBV20-1	.	few	TRBJ1-6	TGCAGTGCTCGGATCAATTCACCCCTCCACTTT	CSARINSPLHF
TRBV28	.	.	TRBJ2-7	TGTGCCAGCAACGACAGGTTCGCCTACGAGCAGTACTTC	CASNDRFAYEQYF
TRBV7-6	.	few	TRBJ2-5	TGTGCCAGCAGCCTTGGGACATACCAAGAGACCCAGTACTTC	CASSLGTYQETQYF
TRBV30	.	.	TRBJ2-3	TGTGCCTGGAGTGGGACAGATACGCAGTATTTT	CAWSGTDTQYF
TRBV2	.	.	TRBJ2-2	TGTGCCAGCAGTCCGACAGGCCCCGCGAACACCGGGGAGCTGTTTTTT	CASSPTGPANTGELFF
TRBV18	TRBD2	.	TRBJ2-7	TGTGCCAGCTCTCCGGGGGAGGGATACGAGCAGTACTTC	CASSPGEGYEQYF
TRBV7-2	.	few	TRBJ2-1	TGTGCCAGCAGCTTAGCCAGGAATGAGCAGTTCTTC	CASSLARNEQFF
TRBV5-4	.	few	TRBJ1-2	TGTGCCAGCAGCTTGGAAAGAGCCAGGCCCCGAGGCTACACCTTC	CASSLERARPRGYTF
TRBV25-1	TRBD2	.	TRBJ2-1	TGTGCCAGCAGTGATACACTAGCGGGAGAAGAGCAGTTCTTC	CASSDTLAGEEQFF
TRBV29-1	.	.	TRBJ1-1	TGCAGCGTTTTCGGGGGCACTGAAGCTTTCTTT	CSVFGGTEAFF
TRBV7-9	TRBD1	.	TRBJ1-5	TGTGCCAGCAGCACGACGGGTTGGACAGGGGGCAGGATTCAGCCCCAGCATTTT	CASSTTGWTGGRIQPQHF
TRBV30	.	few	TRBJ1-1	TGTGCCTGGATCTTTCCCGGGGGATGGACTGAAGCTTTCTTT	CAWIFPGGWTEAFF
TRBV19	.	few	TRBJ2-7	TGTGCCAGTAGTTGGTCGACACCTGGGTACGAGCAGTACTTC	CASSWSTPGYEQYF
TRBV5-4	.	few	TRBJ1-2	TGTGCCAGCAGCTCGGACACCTATGGCTACACCTTC	CASSSDTYGYTF